This entry features one TCR beta chain sequence. The antigen remains unidentified. The repertoire was sequenced with immunoSEQ multiplex PCR; TCRdb's copy has only in-frame clones and lacks some. The repertoire includes about 50,000 clones, approximately 90% of them detected once, and around 15% sits in the top ten. Looked up from germline, CDR1 is SGHVS and CDR2 is FQNEAQ. This CDR3 spans 14 amino acids. V lost 7 bases and J lost 3, with 13 bases in between. The sample originates from a study of OX40 agonist ivuxolimab in advanced cancers. On the study more broadly: The patients received agonistic anti-OX40 (CD134) antibody ivuxolimab.

The study's findings and limits: The study found that CD8+ T cells averaged more expanded clones than CD4+.

The chain uses TRBV7-8 and TRBJ1-5; a weak D match, TRBD1 (5 bases). This material consisted of CD4+ or CD8+ T cells sorted from blood, taken in a trial of the OX40 agonist ivuxolimab. The TCR sequence derives from an adult with an advanced solid tumor such as melanoma, head and neck, liver or kidney cancer. The chain's CDR3 is CASTPGPNNQPQHF. The DNA for the CDR3 is TGTGCCAGCACCCCGGGACCCAACAATCAGCCCCAGCATTTT. Together with reference TRBV7-8 and TRBJ1-5, the CDR3 gives the full variable domain: GAGVSQSPRYKVAKRGQDVALRCDPISGHVSLFWYQQALGQGPEFLTYFQNEAQLDKSGLPSDRFFAERPEGSVSTLKIQRTQQEDSAVYLCASTPGPNNQPQHFGDGTRLSIL.